Listed below are T cell receptor beta chains from one sample, sequenced in a study of blood T cell repertoires in COVID-19. Some clones are missing from TCRdb's copy, which holds only in-frame ones; the method was immunoSEQ multiplex PCR. Of about 260,000 clones listed, more than 75% are singletons. Sequencing used peripheral blood. The receptors originated from a woman aged 40 to 49 who had recovered from COVID-19. CDR3s leave out the opening cysteine and the closing phenylalanine or tryptophan. Each record gives: J gene, V gene, clone size, CDR3 protein. Size is stated for part of the rows, as once, few or many counts, or as a class when the clone is expanded.

j_call: TRBJ2-5
v_call: TRBV3-1/TRBV3-2
clone_size: once
cdr3_aa: ASSQEGGSNQETQY

j_call: TRBJ2-7
v_call: TRBV7-8
clone_size: .
cdr3_aa: ASSSSPGTGFEQY

j_call: TRBJ2-1
v_call: TRBV7-9
clone_size: few
cdr3_aa: ASSLSLAGSYNEQF

j_call: TRBJ2-3
v_call: TRBV2
clone_size: .
cdr3_aa: ASRRGQRTDTQY

j_call: TRBJ1-2
v_call: TRBV1
clone_size: .
cdr3_aa: TSSQDSQVGSGYT

j_call: TRBJ2-7
v_call: TRBV5-5
clone_size: .
cdr3_aa: ASSLLGSSGGVSSYEQY

j_call: TRBJ1-1
v_call: TRBV9
clone_size: .
cdr3_aa: ASSATGALNTEAF

j_call: TRBJ1-1
v_call: TRBV18
clone_size: .
cdr3_aa: ASSPTGGGSEAF

j_call: TRBJ2-3
v_call: TRBV28
clone_size: .
cdr3_aa: ASSAPGTGADTQY

j_call: TRBJ2-2
v_call: TRBV21-1
clone_size: .
cdr3_aa: ASRSRGLVGELF

j_call: TRBJ2-3
v_call: TRBV7-3
clone_size: .
cdr3_aa: ASNLGPGDTQY

j_call: TRBJ1-4
v_call: TRBV19
clone_size: .
cdr3_aa: ASSPRTGGDEKLF

j_call: TRBJ2-1
v_call: TRBV3-1/TRBV3-2
clone_size: .
cdr3_aa: ASSQRDTYNEQF

j_call: TRBJ2-5
v_call: TRBV19
clone_size: few
cdr3_aa: ASSITRGEETQY

j_call: TRBJ2-5
v_call: TRBV6-1
clone_size: .
cdr3_aa: ASSEETGGWETQY

j_call: TRBJ2-4
v_call: TRBV14
clone_size: few
cdr3_aa: ASSQESGIQY

j_call: TRBJ1-5
v_call: TRBV2
clone_size: .
cdr3_aa: ASSERLGRRGQPQH

j_call: TRBJ2-1
v_call: TRBV9
clone_size: .
cdr3_aa: ASSVDFTGGRNEQF

j_call: TRBJ2-2
v_call: TRBV29-1
clone_size: .
cdr3_aa: SVEDRAGRGLF

j_call: TRBJ2-1
v_call: TRBV14
clone_size: .
cdr3_aa: ASSPLGGAYNEQF

j_call: TRBJ1-2
v_call: TRBV14
clone_size: .
cdr3_aa: ASSQGRGYGYT

j_call: TRBJ2-7
v_call: TRBV6-5
clone_size: .
cdr3_aa: ASATGPFVEQY

j_call: TRBJ1-6
v_call: TRBV27
clone_size: .
cdr3_aa: ASSPRTGANSPLH

j_call: TRBJ2-7
v_call: TRBV29-1
clone_size: .
cdr3_aa: SAKDSSLEQY

j_call: TRBJ1-2
v_call: TRBV9
clone_size: .
cdr3_aa: ASSDQSQGKGYGYT

j_call: TRBJ1-4
v_call: TRBV29-1
clone_size: .
cdr3_aa: SVDGTGGGGEKLF

j_call: TRBJ1-1
v_call: TRBV5-6
clone_size: .
cdr3_aa: ASSLMTGPDTEAF

j_call: TRBJ2-1
v_call: TRBV6-5
clone_size: .
cdr3_aa: ASRTNHGNYNEQF

j_call: TRBJ2-2
v_call: TRBV5-1
clone_size: .
cdr3_aa: ASRGNTGVGELF

j_call: TRBJ2-5
v_call: TRBV7-8
clone_size: once
cdr3_aa: ASSEGRGLRETQY

j_call: TRBJ1-1
v_call: TRBV5-1
clone_size: .
cdr3_aa: ASSLDPPHRAF

j_call: TRBJ1-1
v_call: TRBV5-1
clone_size: .
cdr3_aa: ASSFGHPNTEAF

j_call: TRBJ1-2
v_call: TRBV7-2
clone_size: .
cdr3_aa: ASSLGQGSGYT

j_call: TRBJ2-7
v_call: TRBV5-1
clone_size: .
cdr3_aa: ASSYRDRDVQY

j_call: TRBJ1-1
v_call: TRBV5-1
clone_size: .
cdr3_aa: ASSIGGSTEAF

j_call: TRBJ2-7
v_call: TRBV9
clone_size: .
cdr3_aa: ASSVGTEYEQY

j_call: TRBJ1-5
v_call: TRBV4-3
clone_size: .
cdr3_aa: ASSQDRSGINQPQH

j_call: TRBJ2-5
v_call: TRBV14
clone_size: .
cdr3_aa: ASSRPGQGAGETQY

j_call: TRBJ1-2
v_call: TRBV29-1
clone_size: .
cdr3_aa: SVEDQGVDYGYT

j_call: TRBJ1-4
v_call: TRBV10-3
clone_size: .
cdr3_aa: AISKGGGFATNEKLF

j_call: TRBJ2-5
v_call: TRBV7-2
clone_size: .
cdr3_aa: ASSLGAAGWETQY

j_call: TRBJ1-5
v_call: TRBV4-2
clone_size: .
cdr3_aa: ASSQGQGEGQPQH

j_call: TRBJ2-7
v_call: TRBV29-1
clone_size: .
cdr3_aa: SVEGTSYEQY

j_call: TRBJ2-5
v_call: TRBV25-1
clone_size: .
cdr3_aa: ASRRAGGLQETQY

j_call: TRBJ2-7
v_call: TRBV5-5
clone_size: .
cdr3_aa: ASSVGVVSEQY

j_call: TRBJ2-1
v_call: TRBV5-1
clone_size: .
cdr3_aa: ASSWELAGGTDSQF

j_call: TRBJ1-6
v_call: TRBV27
clone_size: once
cdr3_aa: ASSGTGASPLH

j_call: TRBJ1-1
v_call: TRBV3-1/TRBV3-2
clone_size: few
cdr3_aa: ASSQWGLNTEAF

j_call: TRBJ1-1
v_call: TRBV18
clone_size: once
cdr3_aa: ASSPRQGPEAF

j_call: TRBJ2-3
v_call: TRBV7-2
clone_size: .
cdr3_aa: ASSGTGSTDTQY